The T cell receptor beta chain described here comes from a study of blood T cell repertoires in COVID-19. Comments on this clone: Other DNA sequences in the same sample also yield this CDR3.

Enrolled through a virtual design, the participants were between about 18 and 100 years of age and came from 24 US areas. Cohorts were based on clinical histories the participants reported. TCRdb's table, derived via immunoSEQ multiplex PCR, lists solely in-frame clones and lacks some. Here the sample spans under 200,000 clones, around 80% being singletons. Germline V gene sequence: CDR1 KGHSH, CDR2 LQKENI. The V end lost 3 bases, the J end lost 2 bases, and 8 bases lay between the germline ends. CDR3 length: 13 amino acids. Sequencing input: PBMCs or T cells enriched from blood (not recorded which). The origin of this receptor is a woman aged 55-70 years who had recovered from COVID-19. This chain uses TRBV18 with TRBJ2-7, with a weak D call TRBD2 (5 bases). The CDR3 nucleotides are TGTGCCAGCTCACCGGGAGCCGCCTACGAGCAGTACTTC. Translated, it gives CASSPGAAYEQYF.